The 13 T cell receptor beta chains reported below all come from one sample, sequenced in a study of CD8 T cells in Susac syndrome. RNA was extracted with the RNeasy kit, and a quantity of roughly 0.5 to 1 ug was reverse transcribed using random hexamers. TCRdb processed the immunoSEQ multiplex PCR reads anew with MiXCR; each CDR3 protein has one entry. The table includes 200,000 or so distinct CDR3 sequences, approximately 94% detected once. The specimen was CD4+ T cells from PBMCs. The source of these receptors is a human donor with multiple sclerosis.

The rearrangement uses TRBV28 and TRBJ2-7, with D possibly being TRBD1 or TRBD2 (5 bases each). This CDR3 region has 17 residues. Trimming removed 2 bases at V and 1 base at J, with 18 bases between. Germline V gene sequence: CDR1 MDHEN, CDR2 SYDVKM. Here the CDR3 reads CASSLPPEGPESYEQYF. CDR3 DNA: TGTGCCAGCAGTTTACCGCCCGAGGGGCCAGAATCCTACGAGCAGTACTTC.

The chain carries TRBV30 and TRBJ2-3; the D gene is possibly TRBD2 (5 bases). V was trimmed by 5 bases and J by 4 bases, leaving 10 bases between them. The CDR3 sequence is 12 residues long. CDR1 is GTSNPN, CDR2 SVGIG, per germline (reference sequence). CDR3 coding DNA: TGTGCCTGGGACGGGGATGCAGATACGCAGTATTTT. Protein: CAWDGDADTQYF.

As DNA, the CDR3 is TGTGCCAGCAGCCCTCGACAGCTACACACAGATACGCAGTATTTT. This gives the protein CASSPRQLHTDTQYF. The gene calls are TRBV4-2 and TRBJ2-3, with a possible D match to TRBD1 (5 bases). V shed 4 bases and J shed 2 bases, with 13 bases lying between them. Germline CDR1 is LGHNA and CDR2 is YNFKEQ. This CDR3 is 15 amino acids long.

This sequence joins TRBV27 and TRBJ2-1, with TRBD2 matching over 11 bases. The junction had 7 bases not matched to a gene; V was cut back by 3 bases and J by 0 bases. The CDR3 runs to 18 residues. The germline gives CDR1 MNHEY, CDR2 SMNVEV (reference sequence). CDR3: CASSLRLAGGSSYNEQFF. CDR3 DNA: TGTGCCAGCAGTTTGCGGCTAGCGGGGGGAAGCTCCTACAATGAGCAGTTCTTC.

This clonotype was counted once. The genes are TRBV20-1 and TRBJ1-6; no definite D call. The V gene lost 5 bases and the J gene lost 9 bases, with 11 bases spanning the gap. Germline-derived CDR1 and CDR2 are DFQATT and SNEGSKA (reference sequence). The CDR3 length is 12 residues. CDR3 bases: TGCAGTGCTTGGAAGGCCGGTTCACCCCTCCACTTT. Translation gives CSAWKAGSPLHF.

This clonotype occurred once. The chain carries TRBV7-9 and TRBJ1-1; tentatively, D is TRBD1 (6 bases). Germline-derived CDR1 and CDR2 are SEHNR and FQNEAQ (reference sequence). The CDR3 loop spans 13 amino acids. V gave up 3 bases and J gave up 7 bases, with 12 bases separating them. In DNA form, the CDR3 reads TGTGCCAGCAGCTTGACGGACAGACGTGAAGCTTTCTTT. As protein: CASSLTDRREAFF.

The rearrangement uses TRBV5-4 and TRBJ2-3, with 12 nucleotides matching TRBD2. V was clipped by 3 bases and J by 2 bases; unmatched bases: 4. The CDR3 is made up of 16 amino acids. Germline lookup yields CDR1 SGHNT and CDR2 YYREEE (reference sequence). The CDR3, as DNA: TGTGCCAGCAGCTATGGACTAGCGGGGATCACAGATACGCAGTATTTT. Protein sequence: CASSYGLAGITDTQYF.

This chain connects TRBV15 to TRBJ2-5; TRBD1 aligns across 7 bases. Germline lookup yields CDR1 LNHNV and CDR2 YYDKDF (reference sequence). V lost 0 bases, J lost 5 bases, and 9 bases stayed unmatched. The CDR3 contains 16 residues. CDR3 sequence: CATSREIQGFWETQYF. The CDR3 nucleotides are TGTGCCACCAGCAGAGAAATACAGGGGTTTTGGGAGACCCAGTACTTC.

The chain uses TRBV3-1 and TRBJ1-5; the D gene is possibly TRBD1 (6 bases). The CDR3 contains 15 residues. Germline V gene lookup returns CDR1 LGHDT and CDR2 YNNKEL (reference sequence). Trimming removed 1 base from V and 1 base from J, with 8 bases in between. The CDR3 here is CASSQARGSNQPQHF. The DNA of the CDR3 is TGTGCCAGCAGCCAAGCCAGGGGAAGCAATCAGCCCCAGCATTTT. Together with reference TRBV3-1 and TRBJ1-5, the CDR3 gives the full variable domain: DTAVSQTPKYLVTQMGNDKSIKCEQNLGHDTMYWYKQDSKKFLKIMFSYNNKELIINETVPNRFSPKSPDKAHLNLHINSLELGDSAVYFCASSQARGSNQPQHFGDGTRLSIL.

The V gene is TRBV29-1, the J gene TRBJ2-1; a possible D gene is TRBD1 (6 bases). Trimming removed 7 bases at V and 5 bases at J, with 21 bases between. Germline CDR1 reads SQVTM; CDR2 reads ANQGSEA. This CDR3 has 15 amino acids. The CDR3 bases are TGCAGCGGGGGCAGGGGAATATTAGGGGACAATGAGCAGTTCTTC. This gives the protein CSGGRGILGDNEQFF.

J is TRBJ2-3 and V is TRBV3-1; possibly TRBD2 for D (7 bases). The CDR3 runs to 15 residues. The V and J ends lost 1 base and 5 bases respectively, with 13 bases between them. Germline V gene data show CDR1 as LGHDT and CDR2 as YNNKEL (reference sequence). In DNA, the CDR3 is TGTGCCAGCAGCCAAGTCGGGGGGCGCGGAGATACGCAGTATTTT. This codes for CASSQVGGRGDTQYF.

This chain uses TRBV19 with TRBJ2-7; D gene unclear. V was pared by 4 bases and J by 2 bases, with 12 bases between. There are 14 residues in the CDR3. Germline CDR1 is LNHDA and CDR2 is SQIVND (reference sequence). The CDR3, as DNA: TGTGCCAGTAGTAACTCCGGGCTCCCCTACGAGCAGTACTTC. Translation gives CASSNSGLPYEQYF.

V usage is TRBV6-1 and J usage is TRBJ2-1; 9 bases line up with TRBD2. The V segment lost 6 bases and the J segment 10 bases; nucleotides outside the gene matches: 19. The germline gives CDR1 MNHNS, CDR2 SASEGT. The CDR3 covers 17 residues. The CDR3 DNA is TGTGCCAGCAGACTACCCCCCCAAGCGGGGGGCCACTTGGAGCAGTTCTTC. Protein product: CASRLPPQAGGHLEQFF.